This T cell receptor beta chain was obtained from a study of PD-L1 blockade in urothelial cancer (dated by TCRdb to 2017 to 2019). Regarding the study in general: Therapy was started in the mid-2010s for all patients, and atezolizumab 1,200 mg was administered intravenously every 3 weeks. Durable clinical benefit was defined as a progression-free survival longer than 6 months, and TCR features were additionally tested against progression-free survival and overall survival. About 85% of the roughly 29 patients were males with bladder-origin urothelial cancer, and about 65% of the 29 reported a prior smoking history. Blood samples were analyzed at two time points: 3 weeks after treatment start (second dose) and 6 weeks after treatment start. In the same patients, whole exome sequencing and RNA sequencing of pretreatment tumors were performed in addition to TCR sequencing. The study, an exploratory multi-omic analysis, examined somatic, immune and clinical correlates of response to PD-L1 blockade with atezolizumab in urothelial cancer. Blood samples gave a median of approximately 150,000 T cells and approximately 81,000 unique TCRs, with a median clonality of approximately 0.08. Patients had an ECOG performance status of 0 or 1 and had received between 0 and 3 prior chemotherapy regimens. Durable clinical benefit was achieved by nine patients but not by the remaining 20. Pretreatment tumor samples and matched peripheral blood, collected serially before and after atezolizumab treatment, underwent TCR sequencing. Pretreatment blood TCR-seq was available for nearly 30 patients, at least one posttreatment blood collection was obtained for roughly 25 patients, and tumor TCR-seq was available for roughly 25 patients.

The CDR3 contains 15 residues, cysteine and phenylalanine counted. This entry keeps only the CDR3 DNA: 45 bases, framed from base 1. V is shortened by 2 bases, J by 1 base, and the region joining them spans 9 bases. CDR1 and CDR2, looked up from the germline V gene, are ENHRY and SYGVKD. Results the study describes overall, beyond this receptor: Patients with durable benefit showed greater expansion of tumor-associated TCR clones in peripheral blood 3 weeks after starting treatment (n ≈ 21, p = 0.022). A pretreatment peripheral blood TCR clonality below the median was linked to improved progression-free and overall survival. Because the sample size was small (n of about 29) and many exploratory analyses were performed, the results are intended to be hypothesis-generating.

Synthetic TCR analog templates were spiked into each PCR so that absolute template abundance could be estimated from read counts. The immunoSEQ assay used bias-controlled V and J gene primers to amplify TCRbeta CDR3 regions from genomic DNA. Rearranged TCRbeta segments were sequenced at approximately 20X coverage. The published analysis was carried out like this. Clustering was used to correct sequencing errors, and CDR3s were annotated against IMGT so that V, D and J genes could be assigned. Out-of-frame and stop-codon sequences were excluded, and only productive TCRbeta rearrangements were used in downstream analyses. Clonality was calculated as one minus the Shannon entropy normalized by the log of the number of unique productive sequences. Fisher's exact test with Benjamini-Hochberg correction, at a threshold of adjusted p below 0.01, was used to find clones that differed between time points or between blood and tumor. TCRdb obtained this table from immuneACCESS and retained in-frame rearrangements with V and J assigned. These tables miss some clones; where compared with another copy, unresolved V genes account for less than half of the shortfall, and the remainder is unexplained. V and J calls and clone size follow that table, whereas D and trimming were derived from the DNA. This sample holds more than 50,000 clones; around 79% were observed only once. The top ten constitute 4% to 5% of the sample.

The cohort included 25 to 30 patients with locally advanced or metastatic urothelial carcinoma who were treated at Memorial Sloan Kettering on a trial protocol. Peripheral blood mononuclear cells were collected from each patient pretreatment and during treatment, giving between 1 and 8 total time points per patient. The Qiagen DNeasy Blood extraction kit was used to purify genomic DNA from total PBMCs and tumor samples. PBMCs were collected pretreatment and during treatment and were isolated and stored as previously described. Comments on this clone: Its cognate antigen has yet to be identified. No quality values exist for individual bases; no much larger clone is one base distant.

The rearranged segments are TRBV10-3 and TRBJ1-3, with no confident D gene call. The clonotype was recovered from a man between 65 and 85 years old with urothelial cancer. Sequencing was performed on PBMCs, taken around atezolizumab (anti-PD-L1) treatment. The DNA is TGTGCCATCAGTGAGCAGTTAACGTCTGGAAACACCATATATTTT. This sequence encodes CAISEQLTSGNTIYF.